This TCR beta chain was found in a study of cytomegalovirus exposure and HLA in healthy donors. Germline-derived CDR1 and CDR2 are DFQATT and SNEGSKA (reference sequence). Trimming took off 8 bases at V and 6 bases at J, with 13 bases between the two ends. The CDR3 loop spans 11 amino acids. Amplification used 60 Vbeta primers and 13 Jbeta primers. Libraries were prepared by immunoSEQ multiplex PCR; TCRdb keeps only in-frame clonotypes and omits some of them. The sample gives roughly 150,000 clones, 76% of which show up once; approximately 2.8% is in the top ten. Regarding the study as a whole: Analyzed later, most CMV-associated TCR beta chains appeared HLA-restricted.

Concerning this clone: Its antigen is unknown.

Sequencing was done on a sample of PBMCs. This TCR derives from a male donor in good health and CMV-seronegative. V usage is TRBV20-1 and J usage is TRBJ1-2, with D uncertain. In DNA, the CDR3 is TGCAGTACCGGGAGTTTTGATGGCTACACCTTC. Residues: CSTGSFDGYTF.